A single sample gave rise to the 14 T cell receptor beta chains below, sequenced in a study of T cell responses to AZD1222 COVID-19 vaccine. Assay used: immunoSEQ multiplex PCR; TCRdb lists only in-frame clones, some missing. The sample contains 200,000 or so clones, 80% to 90% of which appear only once. The sample in question was peripheral blood, obtained on day 0 of AZD1222 vaccination. The receptor set was obtained from an adult in good health.

The chain recombines TRBV5-1 with TRBJ1-6, with D tentatively TRBD1 (6 bases). Trimming left V 3 bases short and J 3 bases short, with 10 bases between. There are 15 residues in the CDR3. CDR1 SGHRS and CDR2 YFSETQ come from the germline V gene. Written as DNA, the CDR3 is TGCGCCAGCAGCTCCACAGGGAGCTATAATTCACCCCTCCACTTT. Amino acids: CASSSTGSYNSPLHF.

V usage is TRBV2 and J usage is TRBJ1-2; 10 positions agree with TRBD1. CDR1 and CDR2 from the germline V gene are SNHLY and FYNNEI. The CDR3 extends over 15 amino acids. V dropped 11 bases and J dropped 5; count of bases not matched to a gene: 14. In DNA form, the CDR3 reads TGTGCCGGGACATCCGCCGGGACAGGGGTATATGGCTACACCTTC. Translated, it gives CAGTSAGTGVYGYTF. Full variable domain (outside the CDR3, taken from reference TRBV2 and TRBJ1-2): EPEVTQTPSHQVTQMGQEVILRCVPISNHLYFYWYRQILGQKVEFLVSFYNNEISEKSEIFDDQFSVERPDGSNFTLKIRSTKLEDSAMYFCAGTSAGTGVYGYTFGSGTRLTVV.

The gene calls are TRBV28 and TRBJ2-3; 9 bases agree with TRBD2. Trimming cost V 2 bases and J 4 bases; bases outside gene matches: 7. The CDR3 runs 16 residues. The germline CDR1 and CDR2 sequences are MDHEN and SYDVKM. This CDR3 is CASSLGGLALSDTQYF. The CDR3 DNA is TGTGCCAGCAGTTTAGGGGGACTAGCACTTTCAGATACGCAGTATTTT.

V usage is TRBV21-1 and J usage is TRBJ2-5; the table's D call of TRBD2 was not tested on the DNA. TRBV21-1 is noted as a pseudogene. This CDR3 is 15 amino acids long. CDR3 in amino acids: CARDGGRALQETQYF. CDR3 nucleotides: TGTGCCAGAGACGGCGGGAGGGCCCTCCAAGAGACCCAGTACTTC.

V is TRBV15 and J is TRBJ2-6; D remains unclear. The CDR3 is made up of 16 amino acids. Germline CDR1 LNHNV, CDR2 YYDKDF (reference sequence). Trimming removed 0 bases from V and 0 bases from J, with 6 bases in between. For the CDR3, the DNA is TGTGCCACCAGCAGAGACAGAAACTCTGGGGCCAACGTCCTGACTTTC. Residues: CATSRDRNSGANVLTF.

V is TRBV5-1 and J is TRBJ1-5; D is ambiguous. Per germline, CDR1 SGHRS and CDR2 YFSETQ. Trimming took 0 bases from V and 0 from J, leaving 10 bases between them. CDR3 length: 16 amino acids. CDR3 nucleotide sequence: TGCGCCAGCAGCTTGGAGTTTAAGTTTAGCAATCAGCCCCAGCATTTT. The encoded protein is CASSLEFKFSNQPQHF.

V gene TRBV10-3 combines with J gene TRBJ2-7; D perhaps matches TRBD1 (5 bases). V lost 3 bases to trimming and J lost 2 bases, with 11 bases between them. Germline V gene data show CDR1 as ENHRY and CDR2 as SYGVKD. The CDR3 contains 14 residues. CDR3 nucleotides: TGTGCCATCAGTGATTATACAGGCCCCTACGAGCAGTACTTC. It translates to CAISDYTGPYEQYF.

The genes are TRBV11-2 and TRBJ2-1; tentatively, D is TRBD1 or TRBD2 (5 bases each). Germline values: CDR1 SGHAT, CDR2 FQNNGV. The V end was cut by 2 bases, the J end by 2 bases, with 13 bases between. This CDR3 has 16 amino acids. The CDR3 DNA follows: TGTGCCAGCAGCTTAAGGGGCTGGGGGACCTACAATGAGCAGTTCTTC. Translated, it gives CASSLRGWGTYNEQFF.

This chain connects TRBV3-1 (or the pseudogene TRBV3-2) to TRBJ2-7, with D tentatively TRBD1 (6 bases). Between the trimmed V and J ends, which lost 4 bases and 5 bases, there was a span of 24 bases. Germline values: CDR1 LGHDT, CDR2 YNNKEL (reference sequence). The length of the CDR3 is 17 residues. The CDR3 nucleotides are TGTGCCAGCAGCCGTCGGACTGGAGTGGGGGCTGTGGACGAGCAGTACTTC. Translated, it gives CASSRRTGVGAVDEQYF.

This clone was seen only once. The CDR3 nucleotides are TGTGCCAGCAGTGAATCTCCGGGCAGGGGGCGAAGGTCCTACGAGCAGTACTTC. Translating it yields CASSESPGRGRRSYEQYF. The rearrangement joins TRBV25-1 to TRBJ2-7; 8 bases line up with TRBD1. J gave up 1 base and V 1 base, and 12 bases lay outside the gene matches. Germline V gives CDR1 MGHDK, CDR2 SYGVNS. The CDR3 has 18 amino acids.

The V gene is TRBV7-9, the J gene TRBJ2-2; TRBD2 agrees at 7 bases. J was trimmed by 4 bases and V by 1 base; bases with no gene match: 6. The CDR3 contains 16 residues. Germline V gives CDR1 SEHNR, CDR2 FQNEAQ (reference sequence). In nucleotides, the CDR3 is TGTGCCAGCAGCTTAGATCGCGGGGGAGGCACCGGGGAGCTGTTTTTT. It translates to CASSLDRGGGTGELFF. Looking up the rest from reference TRBV7-9 and TRBJ2-2 gives the full variable domain: DTGVSQNPRHKITKRGQNVTFRCDPISEHNRLYWYRQTLGQGPEFLTYFQNEAQLEKSRLLSDRFSAERPKGSFSTLEIQRTEQGDSAMYLCASSLDRGGGTGELFFGEGSRLTVL.

The chain uses TRBV7-9 and TRBJ1-4, with D tentatively TRBD1 (6 bases). Per the germline V gene, CDR1 is SEHNR and CDR2 is FQNEAQ (reference sequence). The CDR3 consists of 15 residues. Deletions cut 3 bases from V and 8 bases from J, with 16 bases between. The CDR3 nucleotides are TGTGCCAGCAGCTTCGATGGGGGCGCAGGGGAAAAACTGTTTTTT. Its translation: CASSFDGGAGEKLFF.

This sequence joins TRBV29-1 and TRBJ1-1; D remains unclear. The CDR3 totals 12 residues. CDR1 SQVTM and CDR2 ANQGSEA come from the germline V gene. V lost 5 bases, J lost 4 bases, and 11 bases lay in between. In DNA form, the CDR3 reads TGCAGCGTTCAAATCATGGCCACTGAAGCTTTCTTT. As protein: CSVQIMATEAFF.

This chain connects TRBV6-5 to TRBJ2-1; D not certain. This CDR3 is 12 amino acids long. Trimming took 7 bases from V and 8 from J, leaving 12 bases between them. Germline lookup yields CDR1 MNHEY and CDR2 SVGAGI. CDR3 loop: CASTSRPDEQFF. The DNA for the CDR3 is TGTGCCAGCACCTCTCGTCCGGATGAGCAGTTCTTC.